This T cell receptor (beta chain) was observed in a study of spatial heterogeneity in lung cancer. Study-wide context: Each distinct TCR and UMI combination averaged more than ten appearances in raw reads. Findings and caveats of the study: Ubiquitous, expanded tumor-derived TCRs were more frequently observed in blood at resection than at follow-up.

The time point here: sample taken at primary tumor resection. Whole RNA was taken from tumor, nontumor lung or frozen PBMC; it was then sequenced unsorted. The donors comprised approximately 75 untreated early-stage non-small cell lung cancer patients. TCRdb used MiXCR to reprocess the 5' RACE reads, holding one entry per CDR3 protein. There are about 85,000 distinct CDR3 sequences in the sample; under 25% occur only once, and roughly 6.2% lies in the top ten. The V end was cut by 8 bases, the J end by 8 bases, with 18 bases between. CDR1 SEHNR and CDR2 FQNEAQ come from the germline V gene (reference sequence). The CDR3 covers 14 residues. The sample holds one count of this clonotype. Its antigen is unidentified.

The TCR originated in a male donor with early-stage non-small cell lung cancer. The chain joins TRBV7-9 to TRBJ1-4; TRBD1 might be the D (5 bases). The sample was PBMCs, taken at surgery. The CDR3 nucleotides are TGTGCCAGCTCCGGGTCTGAATGGGGGGAAAAACTGTTTTTT. This sequence encodes CASSGSEWGEKLFF.